The clone carrying this T cell receptor (beta chain) was recorded only once. V lost 5 bases, J lost 4 bases, and 9 bases lay in between. CDR1 is LNHDA and CDR2 is SQIVND in the germline V gene (reference sequence). CDR3 size: 13 residues. Per the original data handling: Researchers report that nucleated cell counts were estimated from reference gene primer amplification. Sequenced by immunoSEQ multiplex PCR; TCRdb stores in-frame clones only, minus some. V and J calls and clone size come straight from that table; D and trimming were deduced from the DNA. Among about 330,000 clones, approximately 85% were seen once, and the ten largest hold just over 7%. These data come from a study of blood T cell repertoires in COVID-19.

Material for sequencing was peripheral blood. The genes are TRBV19 and TRBJ1-5, with D unresolved. This receptor was obtained from a human donor in a cohort sampled during active COVID-19. For the CDR3, the DNA is TGTGCCAGTAGTTTACAGAAAAATCAGCCCCAGCATTTT. This sequence encodes CASSLQKNQPQHF. The entire variable domain, with the rest obtained from reference TRBV19 and TRBJ1-5, is as follows: DGGITQSPKYLFRKEGQNVTLSCEQNLNHDAMYWYRQDPGQGLRLIYYSQIVNDFQKGDIAEGYSVSREKKESFPLTVTSAQKNPTAFYLCASSLQKNQPQHFGDGTRLSIL.